Given below is one T cell receptor (beta chain) in context. Its antigen is unidentified. This sample is drawn from a study of long-term antiretroviral therapy in people with HIV. Study-wide results and limits: Diversity increased after ART yet remained lower than in transplant donor controls. Comparison with controls showed narrower CDR3 length ranges in HIV repertoires.

The ends lost 0 bases at V and 4 bases at J; junction bases unmatched: 3. In germline, CDR1 is KGHSH, CDR2 LQKENI. The CDR3 has 14 amino acids. immunoSEQ v3.0 was run at survey level. Measured with immunoSEQ multiplex PCR; TCRdb has only the in-frame clones, and not every one. The sample shows 25,000 or so clones, just under 80% of them seen only once. One or more pre-ART and two or more post-ART PBMC samples were available from each donor. Everyone in the study who had HIV was treated in the United States. The sequencing used unsorted PBMCs, collected 1.5 years before starting antiretroviral therapy. V gene TRBV18 combines with J gene TRBJ2-7; 7 nucleotides align to TRBD2. The source of this sequence is a man between 18 and 29 years old with HIV. This CDR3 reads CASSPPGLVYEQYF. The DNA of the CDR3 is TGTGCCAGCTCACCACCCGGACTAGTTTACGAGCAGTACTTC.